Listed here are 13 T cell receptor beta chains from one sample, sequenced in a study of cytomegalovirus exposure and HLA in healthy donors. Measured with immunoSEQ multiplex PCR; TCRdb has only the in-frame clones, and not every one. Among around 50,000 clones listed, approximately 95% were seen once. Sequencing used PBMCs. These receptors came from a woman aged 18-29 years in good health and CMV-seropositive.

The chain recombines TRBV9 with TRBJ2-3; tentatively, D is TRBD2 (5 bases). Germline CDR1 SGDLS, CDR2 YYNGEE. CDR3 length: 14 residues. V gave up 0 bases and J gave up 2 bases, with 7 bases separating them. CDR3: CASSVGGVTDTQYF. The CDR3 DNA reads TGTGCCAGCAGCGTAGGGGGAGTCACAGATACGCAGTATTTT.

This clone was recorded a few times. J is TRBJ1-3 and V is TRBV28; TRBD1 aligns across 9 bases. This CDR3 has 15 amino acids. Germline V CDR1 and CDR2: MDHEN, SYDVKM. V shed 5 bases, J shed 0 bases, and the junction held 2 bases outside the gene matches. The CDR3 DNA reads TGTGCCAGCAGTCCGACAGGGGGCTCTGGAAACACCATATATTTT. Translated: CASSPTGGSGNTIYF.

V usage is TRBV14 and J usage is TRBJ2-6; 8 positions agree with TRBD1. Germline CDR1 SGHDN, CDR2 FVKESK. The trim removed 0 bases at V and 0 bases at J, leaving 10 bases unmatched. The CDR3 runs to 20 residues. In nucleotides, the CDR3 is TGTGCCAGCAGCCAAGATCTTCAGGGGGCAGCTTCCTCTGGGGCCAACGTCCTGACTTTC. It is translated as CASSQDLQGAASSGANVLTF.

The gene calls are TRBV9 and TRBJ2-2; the match to TRBD2 covers 7 bases. V was pared by 3 bases and J by 4 bases, with 15 bases of the junction left unmatched. The CDR3 runs to 18 residues. Germline V gene lookup returns CDR1 SGDLS and CDR2 YYNGEE. CDR3 in DNA: TGTGCCAGCAGCGCCAGAGGGAGGGGAGGGTTCCCCACCGGGGAGCTGTTTTTT. This sequence encodes CASSARGRGGFPTGELFF. Full variable domain (missing parts from reference TRBV9 and TRBJ2-2): DSGVTQTPKHLITATGQRVTLRCSPRSGDLSVYWYQQSLDQGLQFLIQYYNGEERAKGNILERFSAQQFPDLHSELNLSSLELGDSALYFCASSARGRGGFPTGELFFGEGSRLTVL.

This chain connects TRBV27 to TRBJ2-7; 13 bases align to TRBD2. The V segment lost 5 bases and the J segment 3 bases; nucleotides outside the gene matches: 4. The CDR3 is 15 residues long. Germline lookup yields CDR1 MNHEY and CDR2 SMNVEV (reference sequence). CDR3 coding DNA: TGTGCCAGCAGTCGGGGACTAGCGGGAAACTACGAGCAGTACTTC. This encodes CASSRGLAGNYEQYF.

The chain combines TRBV5-6 with TRBJ1-4; D is possibly TRBD1 (5 bases). The CDR3 length is 17 residues. Between the trimmed V and J ends, which lost 0 bases and 3 bases, there was a span of 15 bases. Germline-derived CDR1 and CDR2 are SGHDT and YYEEEE. The CDR3 coding sequence is TGTGCCAGCAGCTTGGGGTTAAGGGGTGAGGCTAATGAAAAACTGTTTTTT. Amino acid sequence: CASSLGLRGEANEKLFF.

The rearrangement joins TRBV18 to TRBJ2-7, with 8 positions matching TRBD1. V was pared by 2 bases and J by 6 bases, with 9 bases of the junction left unmatched. The CDR3 is 15 amino acids. Germline V gene lookup returns CDR1 KGHSH and CDR2 LQKENI. The CDR3 sequence is CASSPKAGGSTEQYF. In DNA, the CDR3 is TGTGCCAGCTCACCAAAGGCAGGGGGCTCTACCGAGCAGTACTTC.

The rearrangement links TRBV6-1 to TRBJ1-2, with 8 nucleotides matching TRBD1. The junction had 10 bases not matched to a gene; V was cut back by 2 bases and J by 5 bases. The CDR3 is 16 residues long. Looked up from germline, CDR1 is MNHNS and CDR2 is SASEGT. CDR3 amino acids: CASSERTGSGFYGYTF. CDR3 nucleotide sequence: TGTGCCAGCAGTGAACGGACAGGGAGCGGCTTTTATGGCTACACCTTC.

This clone came up once. The V call is TRBV5-1, the J call TRBJ2-3; no clear D. Trimming pared 3 bases from V and 5 bases from J, leaving 19 bases between. Germline V CDR1 and CDR2: SGHRS, YFSETQ. The CDR3 runs 16 residues. CDR3 in DNA: TGCGCCAGCAGCTCCCGACTCCAAGGAGATATAGATACGCAGTATTTT. This gives the protein CASSSRLQGDIDTQYF.

The gene calls are TRBV29-1 and TRBJ2-1; the match to TRBD1 covers 8 bases. Trimming took 7 bases from V and 1 from J; bases not matched to a gene: 3. The germline V gene has CDR1 SQVTM and CDR2 ANQGSEA. The CDR3 contains 13 residues. The DNA for the CDR3 is TGCAGCGCTGGACAGGGTTCCTACAATGAGCAGTTCTTC. Residues: CSAGQGSYNEQFF.

The chain is built from TRBV27 and TRBJ2-2; unclear D gene. The V end lost 7 bases, the J end lost 4 bases, and 13 bases lay between the germline ends. From germline, CDR1 is MNHEY and CDR2 SMNVEV (reference sequence). The CDR3 loop spans 14 amino acids. This chain's CDR3 is CASTDFEGTGELFF. Written as DNA, the CDR3 is TGTGCCAGCACTGACTTCGAAGGCACCGGGGAGCTGTTTTTT.

This sequence joins TRBV6-4 and TRBJ2-2; 10 positions match TRBD1. The CDR3 is 15 residues long. The germline V gene encodes CDR1 MRHNA and CDR2 SNTAGT. V was pared by 4 bases and J by 6 bases, with 5 bases of the junction left unmatched. CDR3 sequence (DNA): TGTGCCAGCAGTGGCGGGACAGGGGTGTCCGGGGAGCTGTTTTTT. Its translation is CASSGGTGVSGELFF.

V usage is TRBV23-1 and J usage is TRBJ2-7; perhaps TRBD2 as D (6 bases). TRBV23-1 has ORF status, its function being uncertain. V was cut by 1 base and J by 2 bases, with 12 bases left in between. This CDR3 is 15 amino acids long. CDR3 bases: TGCGCCAGCAGTCAATTCTTGACTAGTCCCTACGAGCAGTACTTC. Translating gives CASSQFLTSPYEQYF.